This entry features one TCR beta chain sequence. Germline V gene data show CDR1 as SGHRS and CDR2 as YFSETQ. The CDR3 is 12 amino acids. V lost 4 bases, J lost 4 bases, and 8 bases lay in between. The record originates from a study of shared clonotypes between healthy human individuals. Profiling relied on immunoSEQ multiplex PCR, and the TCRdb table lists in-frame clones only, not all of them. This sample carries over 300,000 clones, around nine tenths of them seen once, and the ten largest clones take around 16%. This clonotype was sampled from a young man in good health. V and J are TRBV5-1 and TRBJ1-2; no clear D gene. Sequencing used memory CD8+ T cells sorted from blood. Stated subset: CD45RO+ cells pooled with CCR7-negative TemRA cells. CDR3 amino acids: CASSATTYGYTF. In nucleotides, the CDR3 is TGCGCCAGCAGCGCCACGACCTATGGCTACACCTTC. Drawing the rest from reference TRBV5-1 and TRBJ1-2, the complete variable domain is KAGVTQTPRYLIKTRGQQVTLSCSPISGHRSVSWYQQTPGQGLQFLFEYFSETQRNKGNFPGRFSGRQFSNSRSEMNVSTLELGDSALYLCASSATTYGYTFGSGTRLTVV.